Presented here are 27 T cell receptor beta chains from one specimen sequenced in a study of blood T cells in healthy people across ages. Primed by a sample-barcoded 5' primer and a J-beta primer mix, a second PCR proceeded for about 7 to 12 cycles. Each CDR3 protein is one row after TCRdb ran MiXCR on the 5' RACE reads. The sample includes 1.5 million to 2 million distinct CDR3 sequences, roughly 43% of them seen just once. The specimen sequenced was blood. The receptors were sampled from a human donor in good health.

The V and J genes are TRBV15 and TRBJ1-2; D is undetermined. The CDR3 sequence is 12 residues long. V was cut by 5 bases and J by 4 bases, with 8 bases left in between. Germline CDR1 is LNHNV and CDR2 is YYDKDF (reference sequence). CDR3 DNA: TGTGCCACCAGCGACGGCAGCTATGGCTACACCTTC. Translating it yields CATSDGSYGYTF.

The gene calls are TRBV12-3 or TRBV12-4 and TRBJ1-2; D gene uncertain. V was trimmed by 0 bases and J by 7 bases, leaving 15 bases between them. The CDR3 is 15 amino acids. The CDR3 nucleotides are TGTGCCAGCAGTTTAGCGGGGTTGGAGGGTGGTGGCTACACCTTC. Its translation: CASSLAGLEGGGYTF.

The chain recombines TRBV30 with TRBJ2-1; D is uncertain. There are 12 residues in the CDR3. V lost 0 bases, J lost 8 bases, and 8 bases lay in between. The germline V gene has CDR1 GTSNPN and CDR2 SVGIG (reference sequence). The CDR3 spells CAWSVIMDEQFF. The CDR3, as DNA: TGTGCCTGGAGTGTAATAATGGATGAGCAGTTCTTC.

Concerning this clonotype: One junction end disagrees with the germline gene, perhaps due to a read error. The chain employs TRBV7-9 and TRBJ2-3; a weak D match, TRBD1 (6 bases). CDR1 and CDR2 from the germline V gene are SEHNR and FQNEAQ (reference sequence). The CDR3 is made up of 16 amino acids. This CDR3 reads CASSTGQYYLTDTQYF. In DNA, the CDR3 is TGCGCCAGCAGCACCGGACAGTATTACCTCACAGATACGCAGTATTTT. Supplemented by reference TRBV7-9 and TRBJ2-3, the full variable domain reads DTGVSQNPRHKITKRGQNVTFRCDPISEHNRLYWYRQTLGQGPEFLTYFQNEAQLEKSRLLSDRFSAERPKGSFSTLEIQRTEQGDSAMYLCASSTGQYYLTDTQYFGPGTRLTVL.

This chain connects TRBV20-1 to TRBJ2-3; D unclear. V gave up 5 bases and J gave up 2 bases, with 20 bases separating them. CDR1 DFQATT and CDR2 SNEGSKA come from the germline V gene (reference sequence). The CDR3 totals 16 residues. The CDR3 DNA reads TGCAGTGCTCCTACCTTGATCCAGTACGACACAGATACGCAGTATTTT. Translated, it gives CSAPTLIQYDTDTQYF.

The CDR3 protein is CASRTGDGEQYF. The CDR3 DNA reads TGTGCCAGCAGGACAGGGGACGGCGAGCAGTACTTC. The rearrangement links TRBV6-5 to TRBJ2-5, with TRBD1 matching 8 bases. The J call may be faulty, since TRBJ2-7 better matches the DNA end. The CDR3 is made up of 12 amino acids. Germline assignment: CDR1 MNHEY and CDR2 SVGAGI.

Details on this clonotype: At one boundary the junction diverges from the germline segment, which might be a read error. The rearrangement joins TRBV5-1 to TRBJ1-2; 10 bases are a match to TRBD1. CDR3 length equals 16 residues. Per germline, CDR1 SGHRS and CDR2 YFSETQ. CDR3 nucleotides: TGCGCCACCACGAACGGAAGAGGGACAGGGGATCAGGGCTGCACCTTC. It yields the protein CATTNGRGTGDQGCTF.

The chain employs TRBV20-1 and TRBJ2-7, with D possibly TRBD1 on 6 matching bases. Germline V gives CDR1 DFQATT, CDR2 SNEGSKA (reference sequence). The V end lost 4 bases, the J end lost 0 bases, and 16 bases lay between the germline ends. The CDR3 has 15 amino acids. The CDR3 coding sequence is TGCAGTGCTACTCCTTTTGGACAGAGCTCCTACGAGCAGTACTTC. It encodes CSATPFGQSSYEQYF.

This clonotype was seen a single time. The rearrangement joins TRBV10-2 to TRBJ2-2; D uncertain. Germline-derived CDR1 and CDR2 are WSHSY and SAAADI. The CDR3 extends over 14 amino acids. V was pared by 7 bases and J by 2 bases, with 11 bases between. The DNA of the CDR3 is TGCGCCAGCAACGCAAAGGGAAACACCGGGGAGCTGTTTTTT. It yields the protein CASNAKGNTGELFF.

This clonotype was recorded a few times. The junction departs from germline at one end; a sequencing error may be responsible. The chain recombines TRBV6-5 with TRBJ1-2; weak D call: TRBD1 (5 bases). This CDR3 region has 14 residues. CDR1 and CDR2 (germline): MNHEY, SVGAGI. DNA of the CDR3: TGTGCCAGCAGTTACGGAGGGGAGAGCTATGGCAACACCTTC. It specifies CASSYGGESYGNTF.

This clonotype was recorded a few times. The chain employs TRBV29-1 and TRBJ2-7, with D tentatively TRBD1 (5 bases). V dropped 5 bases and J dropped 2 bases, with 19 bases sitting between them. This CDR3 has 15 amino acids. Germline values: CDR1 SQVTM, CDR2 ANQGSEA. CDR3 residues: CSVLGRSIHPYEQYF. CDR3 DNA sequence: TGCAGCGTTCTGGGGCGGTCTATCCACCCCTACGAGCAGTACTTC.

This chain uses TRBV5-4 with TRBJ2-4; maybe TRBD1 (6 bases). The DNA end is more similar to TRBJ2-7, so the J call may be wrong. Germline loops: CDR1 SGHNT, CDR2 YYREEE (reference sequence). The CDR3 is 15 residues long. The DNA of the CDR3 is TGTGCCAGCACCACCCAACAGGGAGTTTTAGACGAGCAGTACTTC. Translating it yields CASTTQQGVLDEQYF.

This chain joins TRBV20-1 and TRBJ2-6, with D hard to call. V was clipped by 3 bases and J by 18 bases, with 9 bases between them. From germline, CDR1 is DFQATT and CDR2 SNEGSKA (reference sequence). The CDR3 sequence is 9 residues long. CDR3 region: CSARVFGTF. CDR3 sequence (DNA): TGCAGTGCTAGGGTATTCGGGACTTTC.

The V call is TRBV20-1, the J call TRBJ1-1, with no clear D. Germline V gene data show CDR1 as DFQATT and CDR2 as SNEGSKA (reference sequence). This CDR3 is built from 17 residues. The V gene lost 0 bases and the J gene lost 1 base, with 18 bases spanning the gap. DNA of the CDR3: TGCAGTGCTAGAGATGGATTCCGGGGAGTGGGGAACACTGAAGCTTTCTTT. Encoded protein: CSARDGFRGVGNTEAFF.

The CDR3 nucleotides read TGTGCCAGCTCACCAACAGGGGGCTTGACTAATGAAAAACTGTTTTTT. Its protein is CASSPTGGLTNEKLFF. The V and J genes are TRBV18 and TRBJ1-4; 9 bases line up with TRBD1. CDR3 length equals 16 residues. Trimming removed 2 bases from V and 2 bases from J; junction bases left unmatched: 3. Looked up from germline, CDR1 is KGHSH and CDR2 is LQKENI.

This chain joins TRBV7-9 and TRBJ2-3; possibly TRBD1 or TRBD2 for D (5 bases each). This CDR3 is built from 15 residues. The germline V gene encodes CDR1 SEHNR and CDR2 FQNEAQ (reference sequence). V gave up 5 bases and J gave up 1 base, with 13 bases separating them. CDR3 bases: TGTGCCAGCAGCCGACGGGACCCGGGCACAGATACGCAGTATTTT. Protein product: CASSRRDPGTDTQYF.

This clonotype has just a few counts. The chain is built from TRBV27 and TRBJ2-3; unclear D gene. The CDR3 is 13 residues long. V lost 11 bases to trimming and J lost 4 bases, with 16 bases between them. Germline V lookup: CDR1 MNHEY, CDR2 SMNVEV (reference sequence). The CDR3 nucleotides read TGTGCCGGCAATTTTCTAGGTTCAGATACGCAGTATTTT. Protein sequence: CAGNFLGSDTQYF.

The gene calls are TRBV7-2 and TRBJ1-5, with D possibly matching TRBD1 (5 bases). The CDR3 has 15 residues. The germline gives CDR1 SGHTA, CDR2 FQGNSA. The ends were cut back, 2 bases at V and 5 bases at J, with 13 bases in the middle. CDR3 region: CASSLNAVQDQPQHF. In DNA form, the CDR3 reads TGTGCCAGCAGCTTAAATGCCGTACAGGATCAGCCCCAGCATTTT.

The chain carries TRBV29-1 and TRBJ2-7; D may be TRBD2 (5 bases). CDR1 and CDR2 (germline): SQVTM, ANQGSEA. This CDR3 comprises 13 residues. The V gene lost 0 bases and the J gene lost 4 bases, with 10 bases spanning the gap. The CDR3 region is CSVEDDRGYEQYF. CDR3 coding DNA: TGCAGCGTTGAAGATGATCGCGGGTACGAGCAGTACTTC.

The chain has TRBV29-1 and TRBJ2-7, with 7 positions matching TRBD2. The CDR3 sequence is 15 residues long. The V gene end was trimmed by 4 bases and the J gene end by 3 bases; junction bases not matched to a gene: 12. Germline CDR1 and CDR2: SQVTM and ANQGSEA. The CDR3 protein is CSVVDRGLGSYEQYF. CDR3 DNA sequence: TGCAGCGTTGTGGATCGAGGACTAGGTAGCTACGAGCAGTACTTC.

A few counts support this clonotype. The CDR3 loop is CASSLAEDTETQYF. CDR3 bases: TGTGCCAGCAGCTTGGCCGAAGACACCGAGACCCAGTACTTC. V is TRBV5-6 and J is TRBJ2-5; D gene unclear. Trimming removed 0 bases from V and 5 bases from J, with 11 bases in between. The germline gives CDR1 SGHDT, CDR2 YYEEEE. CDR3 length: 14 amino acids.

V gene TRBV10-3 combines with J gene TRBJ1-1, with D maybe TRBD1 (6 bases). CDR3 length: 14 amino acids. Per the germline V gene, CDR1 is ENHRY and CDR2 is SYGVKD. V was shortened by 1 base and J by 10 bases, with 16 bases between the two germline ends. CDR3 bases: TGTGCCATCAGTGAGTTATCAGGGGTGTCCGGAGCTTTCTTT. Its protein is CAISELSGVSGAFF.

The genes are TRBV7-2 and TRBJ1-2; D is undetermined. CDR3 length: 14 amino acids. V gave up 0 bases and J gave up 8 bases, with 13 bases separating them. The germline V gene has CDR1 SGHTA and CDR2 FQGNSA. CDR3 protein: CASSLAREGLGYTF. The CDR3 DNA follows: TGTGCCAGCAGCTTAGCGCGGGAGGGATTGGGCTACACCTTC.

This clonotype came up a few times. The chain uses TRBV21-1 and TRBJ1-2. TRBV21-1 is marked as a pseudogene. CDR3 length: 14 residues. CDR3: CASSNSATLYGYTF. The CDR3 DNA sequence: TGTGCCAGCAGCAATTCCGCGACCCTCTATGGCTACACCTTC.

This clonotype occurred a few times. This chain joins TRBV11-1 and TRBJ2-1; D assignment may be TRBD1 or TRBD2 (5 bases each). CDR1 is SGHAT, CDR2 FQDESV, per germline (reference sequence). The CDR3 length is 15 residues. Trimming pared 5 bases from V and 7 bases from J, leaving 18 bases between. CDR3 amino acids: CASSPGTVSGNEQFF. The CDR3 DNA is TGTGCCAGCAGCCCGGGGACCGTCTCAGGGAATGAGCAGTTCTTC.

This clonotype was recorded a few times. This CDR3 reads CASSRDPSDARGYTF. CDR3 in DNA: TGCGCCAGCAGCAGGGACCCTTCAGACGCGAGGGGCTACACCTTC. This rearrangement joins TRBV5-1 to TRBJ1-2; the D gene is possibly TRBD1 (5 bases). In germline, CDR1 is SGHRS, CDR2 YFSETQ. This CDR3 comprises 15 residues. Trimming pared 4 bases from V and 8 bases from J, leaving 21 bases between.

The chain recombines TRBV5-5 with TRBJ2-3; D uncertain. From germline, CDR1 is SGHKS and CDR2 YYEKEE (reference sequence). This CDR3 spans 15 amino acids. Between the trimmed V and J ends, which lost 4 bases and 3 bases, there was a span of 15 bases. CDR3 in amino acids: CASSPIRQATDTQYF. The CDR3 nucleotides read TGTGCCAGCAGCCCTATTAGGCAGGCAACAGATACGCAGTATTTT.